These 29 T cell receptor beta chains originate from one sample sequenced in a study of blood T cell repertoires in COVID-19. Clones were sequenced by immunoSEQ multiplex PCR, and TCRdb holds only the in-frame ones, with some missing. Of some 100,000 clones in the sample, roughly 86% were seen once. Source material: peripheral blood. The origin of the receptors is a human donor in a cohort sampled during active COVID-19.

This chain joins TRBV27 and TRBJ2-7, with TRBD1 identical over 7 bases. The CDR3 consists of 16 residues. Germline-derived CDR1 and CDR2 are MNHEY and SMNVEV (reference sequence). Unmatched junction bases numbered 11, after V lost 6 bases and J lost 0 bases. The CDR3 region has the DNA TGTGCCAGCAGGCCCGTGACAGGGACCAACTCCTACGAGCAGTACTTC. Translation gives CASRPVTGTNSYEQYF.

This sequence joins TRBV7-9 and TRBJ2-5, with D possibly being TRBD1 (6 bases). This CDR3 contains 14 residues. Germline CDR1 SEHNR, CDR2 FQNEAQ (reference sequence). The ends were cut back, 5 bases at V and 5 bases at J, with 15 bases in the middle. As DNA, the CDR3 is TGTGCCAGCAGCACGACACAGGGTTTTGAGACCCAGTACTTC. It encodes CASSTTQGFETQYF.

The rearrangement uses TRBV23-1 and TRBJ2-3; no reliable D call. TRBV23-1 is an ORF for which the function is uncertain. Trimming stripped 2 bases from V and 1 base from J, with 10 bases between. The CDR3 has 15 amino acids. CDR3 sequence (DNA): TGCGCCAGCAGTCAAGGCGGCCGATGCACAGATACGCAGTATTTT. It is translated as CASSQGGRCTDTQYF.

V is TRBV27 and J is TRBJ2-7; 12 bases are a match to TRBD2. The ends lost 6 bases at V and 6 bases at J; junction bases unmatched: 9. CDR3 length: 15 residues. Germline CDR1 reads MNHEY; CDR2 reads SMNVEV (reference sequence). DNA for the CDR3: TGTGCCAGCAGCCCTCGACTAGCGGGAGACTCCGAGCAGTACTTC. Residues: CASSPRLAGDSEQYF.

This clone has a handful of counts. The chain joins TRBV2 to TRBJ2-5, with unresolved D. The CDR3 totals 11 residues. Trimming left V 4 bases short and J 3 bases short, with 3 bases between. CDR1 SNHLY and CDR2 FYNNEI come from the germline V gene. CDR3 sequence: CASSGEETQYF. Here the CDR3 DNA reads TGTGCCAGCAGTGGCGAAGAGACCCAGTACTTC. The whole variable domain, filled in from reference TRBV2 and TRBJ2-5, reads EPEVTQTPSHQVTQMGQEVILRCVPISNHLYFYWYRQILGQKVEFLVSFYNNEISEKSEIFDDQFSVERPDGSNFTLKIRSTKLEDSAMYFCASSGEETQYFGPGTRLLVL.

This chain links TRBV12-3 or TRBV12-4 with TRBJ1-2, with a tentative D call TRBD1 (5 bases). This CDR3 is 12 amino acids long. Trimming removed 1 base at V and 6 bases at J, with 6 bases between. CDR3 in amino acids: CASSLEGHGYTF. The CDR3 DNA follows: TGTGCCAGCAGTTTAGAGGGGCATGGCTACACCTTC.

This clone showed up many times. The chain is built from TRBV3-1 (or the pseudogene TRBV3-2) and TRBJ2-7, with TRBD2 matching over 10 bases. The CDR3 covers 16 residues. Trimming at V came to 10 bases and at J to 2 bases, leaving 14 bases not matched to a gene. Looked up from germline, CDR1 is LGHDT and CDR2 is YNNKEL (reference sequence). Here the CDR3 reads CATGEGASGSTYEQYF. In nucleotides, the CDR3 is TGTGCCACGGGGGAGGGGGCTAGCGGGAGCACCTACGAGCAGTACTTC.

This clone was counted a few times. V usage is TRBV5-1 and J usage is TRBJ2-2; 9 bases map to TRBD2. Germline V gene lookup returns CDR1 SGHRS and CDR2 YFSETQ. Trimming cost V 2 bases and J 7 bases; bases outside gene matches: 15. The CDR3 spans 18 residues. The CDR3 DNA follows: TGCGCCAGCAGCTTCGTAGTAGCGGGGGTTCCTCCGCGCGGGGAGCTGTTTTTT. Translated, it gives CASSFVVAGVPPRGELFF.

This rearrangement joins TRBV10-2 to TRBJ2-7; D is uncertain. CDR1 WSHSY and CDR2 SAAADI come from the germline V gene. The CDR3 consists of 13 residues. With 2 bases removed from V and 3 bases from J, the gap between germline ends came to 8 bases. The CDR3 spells CASSEVPRYEQYF. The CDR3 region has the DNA TGCGCCAGCAGTGAGGTTCCGCGCTACGAGCAGTACTTC.

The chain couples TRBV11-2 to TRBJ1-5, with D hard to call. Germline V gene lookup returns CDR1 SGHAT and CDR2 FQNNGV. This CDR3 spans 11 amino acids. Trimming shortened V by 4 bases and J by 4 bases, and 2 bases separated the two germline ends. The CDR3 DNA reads TGTGCCAGCAGCTCAAATCAGCCCCAGCATTTT. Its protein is CASSSNQPQHF.

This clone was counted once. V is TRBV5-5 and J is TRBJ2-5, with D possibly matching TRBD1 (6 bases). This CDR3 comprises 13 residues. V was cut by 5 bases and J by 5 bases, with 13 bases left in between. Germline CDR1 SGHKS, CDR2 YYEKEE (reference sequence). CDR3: CASSKGHSETQYF. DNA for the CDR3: TGTGCCAGCAGTAAGGGACACTCGGAGACCCAGTACTTC.

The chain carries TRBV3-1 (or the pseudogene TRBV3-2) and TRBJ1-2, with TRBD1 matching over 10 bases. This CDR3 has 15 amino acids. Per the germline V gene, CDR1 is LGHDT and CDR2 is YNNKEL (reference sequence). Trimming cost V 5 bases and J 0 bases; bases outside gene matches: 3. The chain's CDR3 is CASSLGTGANYGYTF. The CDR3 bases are TGTGCCAGCAGCTTAGGGACAGGGGCTAACTATGGCTACACCTTC.

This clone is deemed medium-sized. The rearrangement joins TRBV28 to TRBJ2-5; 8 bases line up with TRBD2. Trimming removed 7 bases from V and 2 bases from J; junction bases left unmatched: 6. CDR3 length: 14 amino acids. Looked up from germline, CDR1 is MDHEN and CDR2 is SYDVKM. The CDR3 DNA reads TGTGCCAGCACCCTGACTAGCGCGCAAGAGACCCAGTACTTC. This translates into CASTLTSAQETQYF.

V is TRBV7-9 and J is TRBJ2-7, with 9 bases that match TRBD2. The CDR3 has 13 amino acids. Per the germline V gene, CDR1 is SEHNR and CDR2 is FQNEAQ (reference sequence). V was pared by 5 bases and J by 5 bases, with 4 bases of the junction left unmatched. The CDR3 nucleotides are TGTGCCAGCAGCCCAAGACTAGCGGACGAGCAGTACTTC. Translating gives CASSPRLADEQYF.

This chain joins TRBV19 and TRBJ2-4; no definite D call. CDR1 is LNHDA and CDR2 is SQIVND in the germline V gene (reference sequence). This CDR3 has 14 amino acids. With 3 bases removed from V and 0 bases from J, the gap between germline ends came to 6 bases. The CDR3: CASSMAIAKNIQYF. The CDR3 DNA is TGTGCCAGTAGTATGGCCATAGCCAAAAACATTCAGTACTTC.

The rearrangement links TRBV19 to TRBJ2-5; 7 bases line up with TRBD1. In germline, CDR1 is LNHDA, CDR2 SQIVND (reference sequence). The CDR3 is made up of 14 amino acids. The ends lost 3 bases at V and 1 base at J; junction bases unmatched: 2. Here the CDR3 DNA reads TGTGCCAGTAGTATGGGACAGCTCCAAGAGACCCAGTACTTC. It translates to CASSMGQLQETQYF.

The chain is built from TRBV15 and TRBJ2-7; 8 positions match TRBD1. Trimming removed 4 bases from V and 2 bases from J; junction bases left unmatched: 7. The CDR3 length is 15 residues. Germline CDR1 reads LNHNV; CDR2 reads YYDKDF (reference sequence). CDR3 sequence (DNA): TGTGCCACCAGCAAGGACAGGGATCCCGCCTACGAGCAGTACTTC. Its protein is CATSKDRDPAYEQYF. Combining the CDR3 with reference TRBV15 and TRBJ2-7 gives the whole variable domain DAMVIQNPRYQVTQFGKPVTLSCSQTLNHNVMYWYQQKSSQAPKLLFHYYDKDFNNEADTPDNFQSRRPNTSFCFLDIRSPGLGDTAMYLCATSKDRDPAYEQYFGPGTRLTVT.

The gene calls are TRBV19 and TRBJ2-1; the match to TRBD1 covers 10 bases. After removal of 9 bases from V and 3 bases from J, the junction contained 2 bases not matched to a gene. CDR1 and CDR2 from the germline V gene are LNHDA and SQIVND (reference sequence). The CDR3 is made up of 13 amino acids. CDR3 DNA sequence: TGTGCCAGCTGGGACAGGGGCTACAATGAGCAGTTCTTC. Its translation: CASWDRGYNEQFF.

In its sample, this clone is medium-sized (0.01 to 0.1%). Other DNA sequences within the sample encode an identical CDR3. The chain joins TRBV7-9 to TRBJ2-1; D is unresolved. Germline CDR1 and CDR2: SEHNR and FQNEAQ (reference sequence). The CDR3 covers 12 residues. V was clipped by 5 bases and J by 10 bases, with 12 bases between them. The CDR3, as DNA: TGTGCCAGCAGCGCCGGGTTAACGGAGCAGTTCTTC. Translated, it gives CASSAGLTEQFF.

The CDR3 spells CASRAPNMEAFF. CDR3 coding DNA: TGTGCCAGCAGGGCACCGAACATGGAAGCTTTCTTT. The V gene is TRBV28, the J gene TRBJ1-1; D not resolved. Germline-derived CDR1 and CDR2 are MDHEN and SYDVKM. The CDR3 is 12 amino acids. The V and J ends lost 6 bases and 8 bases respectively, with 13 bases between them.

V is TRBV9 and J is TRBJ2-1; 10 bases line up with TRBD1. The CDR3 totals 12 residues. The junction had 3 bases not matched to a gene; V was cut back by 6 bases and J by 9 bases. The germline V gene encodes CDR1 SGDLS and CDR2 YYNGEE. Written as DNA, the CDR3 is TGTGCCAGCAAGGGACAGGGGAGTGAGCAGTTCTTC. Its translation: CASKGQGSEQFF. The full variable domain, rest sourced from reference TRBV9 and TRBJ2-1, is DSGVTQTPKHLITATGQRVTLRCSPRSGDLSVYWYQQSLDQGLQFLIQYYNGEERAKGNILERFSAQQFPDLHSELNLSSLELGDSALYFCASKGQGSEQFFGPGTRLTVL.

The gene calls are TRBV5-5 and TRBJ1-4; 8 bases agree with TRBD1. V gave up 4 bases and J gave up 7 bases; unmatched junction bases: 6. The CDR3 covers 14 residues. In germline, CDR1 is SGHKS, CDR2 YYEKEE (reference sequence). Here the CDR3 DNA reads TGTGCCAGCAGCCCGACAGGGGCTGGTGAAAAACTGTTTTTT. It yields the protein CASSPTGAGEKLFF.

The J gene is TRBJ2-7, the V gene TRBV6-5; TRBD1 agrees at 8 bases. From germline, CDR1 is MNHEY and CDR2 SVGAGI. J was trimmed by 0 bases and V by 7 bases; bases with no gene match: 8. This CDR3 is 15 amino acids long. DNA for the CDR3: TGTGCCAGCACCCACAGGGGGGCGGCCTCCTACGAGCAGTACTTC. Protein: CASTHRGAASYEQYF.

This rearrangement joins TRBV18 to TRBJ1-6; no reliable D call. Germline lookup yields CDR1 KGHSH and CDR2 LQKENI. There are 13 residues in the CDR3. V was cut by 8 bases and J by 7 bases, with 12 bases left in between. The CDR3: CASTEWANSPLHF. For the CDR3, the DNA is TGTGCCAGCACCGAATGGGCCAATTCACCCCTCCACTTT.

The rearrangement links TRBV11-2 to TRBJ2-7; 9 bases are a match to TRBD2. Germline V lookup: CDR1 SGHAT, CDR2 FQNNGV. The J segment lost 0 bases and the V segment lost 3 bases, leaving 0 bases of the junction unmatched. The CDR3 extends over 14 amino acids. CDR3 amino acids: CASSLREGSYEQYF. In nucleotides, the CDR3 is TGTGCCAGCAGCTTGCGGGAGGGCTCCTACGAGCAGTACTTC.

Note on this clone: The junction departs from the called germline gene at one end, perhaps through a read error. CDR3 sequence reads: CASRPDRGTYGQYF. Written as DNA, the CDR3 is TGTGCCAGCAGGCCCGACAGGGGGACCTACGGGCAGTACTTC. This chain joins TRBV6-5 and TRBJ2-7, with TRBD1 identical over 9 bases. This CDR3 is 14 amino acids long. Germline CDR1 is MNHEY and CDR2 is SVGAGI.

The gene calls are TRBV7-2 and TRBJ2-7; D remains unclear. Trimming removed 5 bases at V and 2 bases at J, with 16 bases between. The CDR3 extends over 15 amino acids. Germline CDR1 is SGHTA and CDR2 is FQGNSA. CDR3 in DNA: TGTGCCAGCAGCCCCAGATACGGAGCGACCTACGAGCAGTACTTC. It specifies CASSPRYGATYEQYF. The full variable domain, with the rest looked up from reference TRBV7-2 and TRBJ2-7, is GAGVSQSPSNKVTEKGKDVELRCDPISGHTALYWYRQSLGQGLEFLIYFQGNSAPDKSGLPSDRFSAERTGGSVSTLTIQRTQQEDSAVYLCASSPRYGATYEQYFGPGTRLTVT.

The CDR3 DNA sequence: TGTGCCAGCAGCTTGCCGTCCTACAATGAGCAGTTCTTC. It yields the protein CASSLPSYNEQFF. The chain links TRBV5-6 to TRBJ2-1, with D unresolved. The CDR3 length is 13 residues. Germline CDR1 and CDR2: SGHDT and YYEEEE. The V end was cut by 1 base, the J end by 1 base, with 3 bases between.

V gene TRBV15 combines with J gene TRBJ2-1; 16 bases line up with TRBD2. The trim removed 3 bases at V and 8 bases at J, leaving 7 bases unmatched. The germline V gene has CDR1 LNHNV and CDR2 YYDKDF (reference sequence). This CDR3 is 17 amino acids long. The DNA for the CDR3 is TGTGCCACCAGCAGTGGGACTAGCGGGGGGGCCGGTGATGAGCAGTTCTTC. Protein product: CATSSGTSGGAGDEQFF.